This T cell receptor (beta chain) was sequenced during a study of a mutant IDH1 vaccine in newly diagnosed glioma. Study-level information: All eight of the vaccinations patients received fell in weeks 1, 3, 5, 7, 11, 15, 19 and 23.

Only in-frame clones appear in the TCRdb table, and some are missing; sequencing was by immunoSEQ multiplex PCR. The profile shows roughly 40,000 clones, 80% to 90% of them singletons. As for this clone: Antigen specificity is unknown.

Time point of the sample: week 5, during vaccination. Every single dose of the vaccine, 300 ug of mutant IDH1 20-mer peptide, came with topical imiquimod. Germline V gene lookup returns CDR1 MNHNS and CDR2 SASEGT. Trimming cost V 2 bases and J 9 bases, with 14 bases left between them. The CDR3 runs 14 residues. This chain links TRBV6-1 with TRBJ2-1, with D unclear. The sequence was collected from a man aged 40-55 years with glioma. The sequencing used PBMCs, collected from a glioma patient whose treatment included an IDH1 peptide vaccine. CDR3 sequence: CASSEFPKTGEQFF. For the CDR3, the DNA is TGTGCCAGCAGTGAATTCCCCAAAACGGGTGAGCAGTTCTTC.